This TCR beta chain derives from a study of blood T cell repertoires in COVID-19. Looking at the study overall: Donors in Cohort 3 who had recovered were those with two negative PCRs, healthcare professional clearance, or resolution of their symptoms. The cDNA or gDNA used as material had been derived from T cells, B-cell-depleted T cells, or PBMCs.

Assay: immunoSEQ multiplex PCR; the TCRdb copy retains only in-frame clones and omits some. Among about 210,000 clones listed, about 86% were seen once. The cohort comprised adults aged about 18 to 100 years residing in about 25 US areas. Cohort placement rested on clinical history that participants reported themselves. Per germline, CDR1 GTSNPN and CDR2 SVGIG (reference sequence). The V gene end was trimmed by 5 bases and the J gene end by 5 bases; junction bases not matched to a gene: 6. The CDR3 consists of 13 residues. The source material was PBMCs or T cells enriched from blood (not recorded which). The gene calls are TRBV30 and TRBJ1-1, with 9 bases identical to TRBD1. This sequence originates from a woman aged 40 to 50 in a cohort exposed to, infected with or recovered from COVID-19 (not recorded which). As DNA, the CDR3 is TGTGCCTGGGGTACAGGGGGCCGTACTGAAGCTTTCTTT. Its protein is CAWGTGGRTEAFF. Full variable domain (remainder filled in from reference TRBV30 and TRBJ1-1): SQTIHQWPATLVQPVGSPLSLECTVEGTSNPNLYWYRQAAGRGLQLLFYSVGIGQISSEVPQNLSASRPQDRQFILSSKKLLLSDSGFYLCAWGTGGRTEAFFGQGTRLTVV.